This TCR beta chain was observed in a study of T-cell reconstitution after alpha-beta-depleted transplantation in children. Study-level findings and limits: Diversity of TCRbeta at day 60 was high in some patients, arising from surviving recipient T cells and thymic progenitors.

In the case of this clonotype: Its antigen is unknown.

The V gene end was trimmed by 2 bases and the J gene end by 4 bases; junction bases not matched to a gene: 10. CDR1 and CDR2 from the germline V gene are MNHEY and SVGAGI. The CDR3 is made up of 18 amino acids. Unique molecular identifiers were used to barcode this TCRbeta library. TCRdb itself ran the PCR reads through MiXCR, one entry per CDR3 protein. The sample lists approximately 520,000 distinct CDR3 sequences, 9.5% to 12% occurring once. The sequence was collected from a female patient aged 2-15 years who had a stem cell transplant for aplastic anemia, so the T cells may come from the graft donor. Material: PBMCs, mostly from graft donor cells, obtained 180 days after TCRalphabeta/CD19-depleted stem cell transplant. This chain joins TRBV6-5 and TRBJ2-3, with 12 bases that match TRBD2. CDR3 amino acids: CASSYLLAGGRGSDTQYF. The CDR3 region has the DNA TGTGCCAGCAGTTACCTTCTAGCGGGAGGGCGGGGCTCAGATACGCAGTATTTT.